This TCR beta chain was captured by sequencing in a study of blood T cell repertoires in COVID-19. At the level of the study: The United States, Italy and Spain provided the acute and convalescent COVID-19 samples.

The method was immunoSEQ multiplex PCR; TCRdb's version includes in-frame clones alone and lacks a portion of them. The table lists approximately 200,000 clones, 86% of them singletons. CDR3 size: 15 residues. CDR1 and CDR2 (germline): MNHEY, SVGAGI. V was pared by 6 bases and J by 0 bases, with 4 bases of the junction left unmatched. Cohort 3 donors counted as recovered after two negative PCRs, clearance, or resolved symptoms. This TCR was recovered from a woman aged 25 to 39 who had recovered from COVID-19. Sequencing used PBMCs or T cells enriched from blood (not recorded which). The chain is built from TRBV6-5 and TRBJ2-1; 8 bases line up with TRBD2. As DNA, the CDR3 is TGTGCCAGCAGCCATAGCGGGAACTCCTACAATGAGCAGTTCTTC. This gives the protein CASSHSGNSYNEQFF.